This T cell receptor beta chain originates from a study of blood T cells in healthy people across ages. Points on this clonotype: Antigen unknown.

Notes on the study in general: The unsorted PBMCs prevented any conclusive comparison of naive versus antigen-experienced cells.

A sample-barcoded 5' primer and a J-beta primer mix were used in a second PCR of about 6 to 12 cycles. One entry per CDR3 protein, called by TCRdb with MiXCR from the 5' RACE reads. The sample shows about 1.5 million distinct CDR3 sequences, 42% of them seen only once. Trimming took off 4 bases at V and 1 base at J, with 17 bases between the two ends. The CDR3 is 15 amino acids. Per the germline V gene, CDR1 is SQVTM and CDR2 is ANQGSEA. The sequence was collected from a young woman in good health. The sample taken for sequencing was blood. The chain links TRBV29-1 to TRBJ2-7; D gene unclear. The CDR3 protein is CSVVLALSVSYEQYF. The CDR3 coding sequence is TGCAGCGTTGTTTTGGCTCTTTCAGTATCCTACGAGCAGTACTTC.